This is a list of T cell receptor beta chains from one sample in a study of cytomegalovirus exposure and HLA in healthy donors. The data were produced by immunoSEQ multiplex PCR, yet TCRdb's version contains in-frame clones alone and is incomplete. The sample carries more than 95,000 clones, 60% to 85% recorded once. The source material was PBMCs. All receptors derive from a woman aged 35 to 49 in good health and CMV-seronegative. The CDR3 runs from the conserved cysteine through the conserved F or W. The order of the fields is CDR3 protein, CDR3 DNA, clone size, V gene, D gene, J gene. A D gene is named only where the DNA matches it firmly. Clone size is not always given. Where it is, it says once, few, many or a class for expanded clones.

CDR3: CASSLGVGDTQYF; DNA: TGTGCCAGCAGTTTGGGAGTTGGAGATACGCAGTATTTT; size: -; V: TRBV27; D: -; J: TRBJ2-3
CDR3: CASSQVTGGMKTQYF; DNA: TGTGCCAGCAGCCAGGTGACAGGGGGCATGAAGACCCAGTACTTC; size: -; V: TRBV4-2; D: TRBD1; J: TRBJ2-5
CDR3: CSGTRGGVNTEAFF; DNA: TGCAGCGGTACGAGAGGGGGGGTAAACACTGAAGCTTTCTTT; size: once; V: TRBV29-1; D: -; J: TRBJ1-1
CDR3: CAWSENFGGNTIYF; DNA: TGTGCCTGGAGTGAAAACTTCGGTGGAAACACCATATATTTT; size: -; V: TRBV30; D: -; J: TRBJ1-3
CDR3: CASSSTAQGRFGANVLTF; DNA: TGTGCCAGCAGCTCCACCGCACAGGGCCGTTTCGGGGCCAACGTCCTGACTTTC; size: -; V: TRBV7-8; D: -; J: TRBJ2-6
CDR3: CASSLATRNSPLHF; DNA: TGTGCCAGCAGCTTAGCGACAAGAAATTCACCCCTCCACTTT; size: -; V: TRBV7-9; D: -; J: TRBJ1-6
CDR3: CASSLGGQSYGYTF; DNA: TGTGCCAGCAGCTTAGGTGGCCAGTCTTATGGCTACACCTTC; size: -; V: TRBV7-9; D: -; J: TRBJ1-2
CDR3: CASSLITTGTEGGYTF; DNA: TGCGCCAGCAGTTTGATCACGACAGGGACGGAGGGTGGCTACACCTTC; size: -; V: TRBV5-1; D: TRBD1; J: TRBJ1-2
CDR3: CASRHSYEQYF; DNA: TGTGCCAGCAGACATTCCTACGAGCAGTACTTC; size: -; V: TRBV11-2; D: -; J: TRBJ2-7
CDR3: CASRETSSWGYEQYF; DNA: TGTGCCAGCAGGGAGACTAGCTCATGGGGGTACGAGCAGTACTTC; size: -; V: TRBV2; D: TRBD2; J: TRBJ2-7
CDR3: CASSVPEVGTEAFF; DNA: TGTGCCAGCAGTGTCCCCGAGGTAGGCACTGAAGCTTTCTTT; size: few; V: TRBV25-1; D: -; J: TRBJ1-1
CDR3: CASSRGAWEEKLFF; DNA: TGTGCCAGCAGCAGGGGCGCATGGGAGGAAAAACTGTTTTTT; size: -; V: TRBV28; D: -; J: TRBJ1-4
CDR3: CASSHRQGIQETQYF; DNA: TGTGCCAGCAGCCACCGACAGGGAATCCAAGAGACCCAGTACTTC; size: once; V: TRBV7-9; D: TRBD1; J: TRBJ2-5
CDR3: CASSWSSGTALSEAFF; DNA: TGTGCCAGCAGTTGGTCCTCCGGGACAGCCTTAAGTGAAGCTTTCTTT; size: -; V: TRBV27; D: TRBD1; J: TRBJ1-1
CDR3: CASSVQVGQETQYF; DNA: TGTGCCAGCAGCGTACAGGTGGGCCAGGAGACCCAGTACTTC; size: -; V: TRBV7-2; D: -; J: TRBJ2-5
CDR3: CASRGGQGGGGELFF; DNA: TGTGCCAGCAGGGGGGGACAGGGTGGGGGCGGGGAGCTGTTTTTT; size: -; V: TRBV25-1; D: TRBD1; J: TRBJ2-2
CDR3: CASSAWDSTNEKLFF; DNA: TGTGCCAGCAGCGCCTGGGACTCAACTAATGAAAAACTGTTTTTT; size: -; V: TRBV9; D: -; J: TRBJ1-4
CDR3: CASRRTEYYEQYF; DNA: TGTGCCAGCAGGAGGACAGAATACTACGAGCAGTACTTC; size: -; V: TRBV27; D: -; J: TRBJ2-7
CDR3: CSEIGQVDTEAFF; DNA: TGCAGTGAAATTGGACAGGTCGACACTGAAGCTTTCTTT; size: -; V: TRBV29-1; D: TRBD1; J: TRBJ1-1
CDR3: CASSPRTSGADTQYF; DNA: TGTGCCAGCAGCCCCCGGACTAGCGGGGCAGATACGCAGTATTTT; size: few; V: TRBV7-6; D: TRBD2; J: TRBJ2-3
CDR3: CASSSPQGSNQPQHF; DNA: TGTGCCAGCAGTTCCCCACAGGGTAGCAATCAGCCCCAGCATTTT; size: -; V: TRBV28; D: -; J: TRBJ1-5
CDR3: CASSRTGFGTDTQYF; DNA: TGCGCCAGCAGCCGCACAGGGTTCGGGACAGATACGCAGTATTTT; size: -; V: TRBV5-1; D: -; J: TRBJ2-3
CDR3: CASSFREGETQYF; DNA: TGTGCCAGCAGCTTTCGGGAGGGGGAGACCCAGTACTTC; size: -; V: TRBV7-3; D: TRBD2; J: TRBJ2-5
CDR3: CASSLSRQAPYEQYF; DNA: TGCGCCAGCAGCTTGTCCAGGCAGGCACCCTACGAGCAGTACTTC; size: few; V: TRBV5-1; D: -; J: TRBJ2-7
CDR3: CASSLMGGSYNEQFF; DNA: TGTGCCAGCAGCTTGATGGGGGGATCCTACAATGAGCAGTTCTTC; size: -; V: TRBV5-8; D: -; J: TRBJ2-1
CDR3: CASSFRDRSEQYF; DNA: TGCGCCAGCAGCTTCCGGGACAGATCCGAGCAGTACTTC; size: -; V: TRBV5-1; D: TRBD1; J: TRBJ2-7
CDR3: CASSILTGAGANGLTF; DNA: TGTGCCAGTAGTATCCTGACAGGGGCTGGGGCCAACGGCCTGACTTTC; size: once; V: TRBV19; D: TRBD1; J: TRBJ2-6
CDR3: CASSSPAGGYYEQYF; DNA: TGTGCCAGCAGCTCTCCCGCGGGAGGTTACTACGAGCAGTACTTC; size: -; V: TRBV7-2; D: TRBD2; J: TRBJ2-7
CDR3: CASSSGTSGTTEQFF; DNA: TGTGCCAGCAGCTCTGGGACTAGCGGGACTACTGAGCAGTTCTTC; size: -; V: TRBV5-4; D: TRBD2; J: TRBJ2-1
CDR3: CASSLGQGRTYEQYF; DNA: TGTGCCAGCAGCTTAGGTCAGGGTCGGACCTACGAGCAGTACTTC; size: -; V: TRBV7-2; D: -; J: TRBJ2-7
CDR3: CASSLRQGNQPQHF; DNA: TGTGCCAGCAGTTTAAGACAGGGGAATCAGCCCCAGCATTTT; size: few; V: TRBV6-5; D: TRBD1; J: TRBJ1-5
CDR3: CANPHKGRTYMNTEAFF; DNA: TGTGCCAACCCCCATAAAGGAAGGACATACATGAACACTGAAGCTTTCTTT; size: once; V: TRBV28; D: -; J: TRBJ1-1
CDR3: CASSQGAYRYNEQFF; DNA: TGCGCCAGCAGCCAGGGGGCCTATAGGTACAATGAGCAGTTCTTC; size: -; V: TRBV10-2; D: TRBD1; J: TRBJ2-1
CDR3: CASSLSMEFEKLFF; DNA: TGTGCCAGCAGCCTTTCCATGGAGTTTGAAAAACTGTTTTTT; size: once; V: TRBV9; D: -; J: TRBJ1-4
CDR3: CASSALAGESDTQYF; DNA: TGTGCCAGCAGCGCCCTAGCGGGAGAATCAGATACGCAGTATTTT; size: once; V: TRBV9; D: TRBD2; J: TRBJ2-3
CDR3: CASSSPGGTSYNEQFF; DNA: TGTGCCAGCAGCTCCCCGGGGGGGACCTCCTACAATGAGCAGTTCTTC; size: -; V: TRBV28; D: TRBD2; J: TRBJ2-1
CDR3: CASGTWTGSSYEQYF; DNA: TGCGCCAGCGGCACCTGGACAGGAAGCTCCTACGAGCAGTACTTC; size: -; V: TRBV5-1; D: TRBD1; J: TRBJ2-7
CDR3: CASSQREGTSRPDGYTF; DNA: TGTGCCAGCAGCCAAAGGGAGGGCACCAGCCGCCCGGATGGCTACACCTTC; size: -; V: TRBV7-9; D: -; J: TRBJ1-2
CDR3: CASSPDSETDTQYF; DNA: TGTGCCAGCTCACCAGATAGCGAGACAGATACGCAGTATTTT; size: -; V: TRBV18; D: -; J: TRBJ2-3
CDR3: CSATRGQPQHF; DNA: TGCAGTGCTACCCGGGGTCAGCCCCAGCATTTT; size: -; V: TRBV20-1; D: -; J: TRBJ1-5
CDR3: CASRQGSGELFF; DNA: TGTGCCAGCAGGCAGGGTTCCGGGGAGCTGTTTTTT; size: -; V: TRBV7-6; D: -; J: TRBJ2-2
CDR3: CASSLLSVLQPQHF; DNA: TGTGCCAGCAGTTTATTGTCGGTTCTTCAGCCCCAGCATTTT; size: -; V: TRBV28; D: -; J: TRBJ1-5
CDR3: CASSVGTSGSSIQYF; DNA: TGTGCCAGCAGTGTTGGGACTAGCGGGAGCAGCATTCAGTACTTC; size: -; V: TRBV25-1; D: TRBD2; J: TRBJ2-4
CDR3: CASRGTGGFMYGYTF; DNA: TGTGCCAGCAGAGGGACAGGGGGTTTTATGTATGGCTACACCTTC; size: -; V: TRBV6-5; D: TRBD1; J: TRBJ1-2
CDR3: CASSAPLGEQYF; DNA: TGTGCCAGCAGTGCACCACTAGGAGAGCAGTACTTC; size: -; V: TRBV28; D: -; J: TRBJ2-7